The entry below describes one TCR beta chain. This entry is derived from a study of CD8+ T cells in alopecia areata. Treatment meaning: oral pan-JAK inhibitor, 5-10 mg twice daily. V lost 1 base and J 7 bases, leaving 13 bases between the germline ends. CDR3 length: 13 residues. The germline V gene has CDR1 GTSNPN and CDR2 SVGIG (reference sequence). Extracted RNA was reverse transcribed, and the resulting cDNA served as sequencing template. Assay used: immunoSEQ multiplex PCR; TCRdb lists only in-frame clones, some missing. The sample holds fewer than 250,000 clones, around 60% seen once. Sample: CD4+ T cells sorted from blood, taken at week 4, from a patient treated with tofacitinib. V and J are TRBV30 and TRBJ1-2, with D perhaps TRBD1 (5 bases). This receptor was obtained from a human donor with alopecia areata. CDR3 amino acids: CAWSDGGVAGYTF. The CDR3 DNA follows: TGTGCCTGGAGTGATGGAGGGGTCGCTGGCTACACCTTC.